Presented here are 13 T cell receptor beta chains from one specimen sequenced in a study of regulatory and conventional T cells in RAG deficiency. The repertoire was sequenced with immunoSEQ multiplex PCR; TCRdb's copy has only in-frame clones and lacks some. The table includes 25,000 to 35,000 clones, about 95% detected once. The sorted conventional CD4+ T cells were CD25-low and CD127-high, with genomic DNA sequenced. This sample was shared with a second study, whose subject was regulatory T cells. From that study: Primers: 52 TRBV forward and 13 TRBJ reverse.

Sequenced sample: CD25- CD4+ T cells sorted from blood. The receptors were sampled from a human donor in good health.

The V and J genes are TRBV11-1 and TRBJ1-4; 9 bases match TRBD1. This CDR3 has 15 amino acids. With 5 bases clipped from V and 6 bases from J, the junction kept 7 bases outside the gene matches. Per germline, CDR1 SGHAT and CDR2 FQDESV (reference sequence). Here the CDR3 reads CASSPDRGRDEKLFF. Written as DNA, the CDR3 is TGTGCCAGCAGCCCGGACAGGGGACGGGATGAAAAACTGTTTTTT.

The chain combines TRBV29-1 with TRBJ2-3; 10 nucleotides match TRBD1. Per the germline V gene, CDR1 is SQVTM and CDR2 is ANQGSEA. V lost 7 bases and J lost 2; bases outside the gene matches: 3. The CDR3 length is 13 residues. The CDR3 sequence: CSGGTGVTDTQYF. CDR3 DNA: TGCAGCGGAGGGACAGGGGTCACAGATACGCAGTATTTT.

The chain links TRBV6-6 to TRBJ2-7, with 11 nucleotides matching TRBD1. Germline CDR1 is MNHNY and CDR2 is SVGAGI (reference sequence). J gave up 4 bases and V 10 bases, and 6 bases lay outside the gene matches. The CDR3 is 13 residues long. CDR3 DNA: TGTGCCACCGGCCGGGACAGGGGGTACGAGCAGTACTTC. Protein: CATGRDRGYEQYF.

This chain joins TRBV10-3 and TRBJ2-6, with a possible D match to TRBD1 (5 bases). Trimming removed 0 bases at V and 4 bases at J, with 10 bases between. Germline loops: CDR1 ENHRY, CDR2 SYGVKD. The CDR3 consists of 16 residues. CDR3 residues: CAISESGRAGANVLTF. The CDR3 DNA reads as TGTGCCATCAGTGAGTCCGGCAGGGCCGGGGCCAACGTCCTGACTTTC.

This clone was observed a handful of times. The rearrangement joins TRBV5-1 to TRBJ1-1; 7 nucleotides agree with TRBD1. Germline V lookup: CDR1 SGHRS, CDR2 YFSETQ. Trimming took 4 bases from V and 2 from J; bases not matched to a gene: 8. The CDR3 loop spans 15 amino acids. The CDR3 protein is CASSVTGTVNTEAFF. CDR3 sequence (DNA): TGCGCCAGCAGCGTTACCGGGACAGTTAACACTGAAGCTTTCTTT.

The V and J genes are TRBV28 and TRBJ2-1; 8 nucleotides match TRBD1. There are 15 residues in the CDR3. Germline V gene data show CDR1 as MDHEN and CDR2 as SYDVKM. After removal of 6 bases from V and 9 bases from J, the junction contained 13 bases not matched to a gene. The CDR3 reads CASSPTGVILSEQFF. The CDR3, as DNA: TGTGCCAGCAGCCCGACAGGGGTCATCCTTAGTGAGCAGTTCTTC.

V is TRBV10-2 and J is TRBJ2-2, with 8 bases that match TRBD2. The CDR3 loop spans 17 amino acids. Germline CDR1 reads WSHSY; CDR2 reads SAAADI. Germline trimming cut 10 bases from V and 0 bases from J; bases unmatched to any gene: 13. Here the CDR3 DNA reads TGCGCCACCGATGGAAGGCGGGGGGTCCCGAACACCGGGGAGCTGTTTTTT. This encodes CATDGRRGVPNTGELFF.

The genes are TRBV11-2 and TRBJ2-3; the D gene is possibly TRBD1 (5 bases). The CDR3 is made up of 13 amino acids. Trimming left V 3 bases short and J 4 bases short, with 8 bases between. Looked up from germline, CDR1 is SGHAT and CDR2 is FQNNGV. The CDR3 loop reads CASSFTTADTQYF. DNA of the CDR3: TGTGCCAGCAGCTTCACGACAGCAGATACGCAGTATTTT.

This chain joins TRBV4-1 and TRBJ2-7; the D is unclear. Trimming left V 0 bases short and J 3 bases short, with 9 bases between. CDR3 size: 14 residues. CDR1 MGHRA and CDR2 YSYEKL come from the germline V gene. In nucleotides, the CDR3 is TGCGCCAGCAGCCAAGATGTTCCGGGCTACGAGCAGTACTTC. Protein product: CASSQDVPGYEQYF.

This chain links TRBV11-3 with TRBJ1-6, with TRBD1 matching over 7 bases. This CDR3 comprises 14 residues. V dropped 3 bases and J dropped 7; count of bases not matched to a gene: 3. Germline V CDR1 and CDR2: SGHNT, YENEEA. DNA of the CDR3: TGTGCCAGCAGCTTGACAGGGCAAAATTCACCCCTCCACTTT. The encoded protein is CASSLTGQNSPLHF.

Here the CDR3 reads CASSPGQGIEEKLFF. The CDR3 DNA reads as TGTGCCAGCAGCCCCGGACAGGGAATCGAGGAAAAACTGTTTTTT. The chain recombines TRBV11-3 with TRBJ1-4; 8 positions match TRBD1. Germline CDR1 reads SGHNT; CDR2 reads YENEEA. V shed 5 bases, J shed 8 bases, and the junction held 10 bases outside the gene matches. The CDR3 contains 15 residues.

The gene calls are TRBV7-9 and TRBJ1-2; D perhaps matches TRBD1 (5 bases). CDR3 length equals 14 residues. The germline V gene encodes CDR1 SEHNR and CDR2 FQNEAQ (reference sequence). Trimming left V 5 bases short and J 8 bases short, with 18 bases between. The CDR3 DNA follows: TGTGCCAGCAGCCAACCGGGAGGGGTAGGGGGCTACACCTTC. Protein product: CASSQPGGVGGYTF. The whole variable domain, remainder taken from reference TRBV7-9 and TRBJ1-2, is DTGVSQNPRHKITKRGQNVTFRCDPISEHNRLYWYRQTLGQGPEFLTYFQNEAQLEKSRLLSDRFSAERPKGSFSTLEIQRTEQGDSAMYLCASSQPGGVGGYTFGSGTRLTVV.

This chain uses TRBV5-1 with TRBJ2-7, with 8 positions matching TRBD1. The V gene's germline CDR1 is SGHRS and CDR2 YFSETQ. Trimming cost V 3 bases and J 5 bases; bases outside gene matches: 13. The CDR3 consists of 16 residues. The CDR3 bases are TGCGCCAGCAGCTACCTATTCACCGGGACAGGCGACGAGCAGTACTTC. Its protein product is CASSYLFTGTGDEQYF.